The 22 T cell receptor beta chains below come from one sample, sequenced in a study of tumor-infiltrating lymphocytes in primary liver carcinoma. Total RNA (around 500 ng) served as template for TCR beta cDNA synthesis primed by a constant-region primer. Three nested multiplex PCR rounds of slightly modified ARM-PCR generated TCR beta libraries. With TRBV1-TRBV30 forward primers and a C-beta reverse primer, the first two PCR rounds were run for about 10 cycles each. From the multiplex PCR reads, TCRdb called clonotypes with MiXCR, one entry per CDR3 protein. The data contain more than 20,000 distinct CDR3 sequences, approximately 70% of them seen just once; the ten biggest clones take up 41%. Co-extraction yielded RNA and DNA from about 20-30 mg of unsorted bulk tissue. Sequenced: liver tumor tissue from sampling region 1. As to subset: tumor region T1, superior pole. Receptors originate from a man aged 35 to 55 with primary liver carcinoma and hepatitis B virus infection.

This clonotype appeared a single time. Likely a read error: the CDR3 ends without its conserved phenylalanine or tryptophan. The V gene is TRBV10-3, the J gene TRBJ1-1; no firm D call. This CDR3 is built from 13 residues. Germline lookup yields CDR1 ENHRY and CDR2 SYGVKD. The CDR3 spells CAISESGNTEAFI. CDR3 coding DNA: TGCGCCATCAGTGAGTCAGGGAACACTGAAGCTTTCATT.

The V call is TRBV6-6, the J call TRBJ2-3; D remains ambiguous. The CDR3 is 15 residues long. Germline CDR1 reads MNHNY; CDR2 reads SVGAGI (reference sequence). V lost 7 bases and J 4 bases, leaving 18 bases between the germline ends. CDR3 coding DNA: TGTGCCAGCACCGAATTCAGGATTAGCTCAGATACGCAGTATTTT. It codes for CASTEFRISSDTQYF.

This chain joins TRBV11-2 and TRBJ2-7; 7 positions agree with TRBD2. CDR1 is SGHAT and CDR2 is FQNNGV in the germline V gene. This CDR3 has 13 amino acids. The V and J ends lost 3 bases and 10 bases, in that order; junction bases with no gene match: 9. CDR3 sequence reads: CASSFGGPSGQYF. CDR3 sequence (DNA): TGTGCCAGCAGCTTCGGAGGGCCTAGCGGTCAGTACTTC.

Comment on this clonotype: Sequence at one end of the junction differs from germline and may be a read error. V gene TRBV11-2 combines with J gene TRBJ2-2; D remains ambiguous. Germline V gene data show CDR1 as SGHAT and CDR2 as FQNNGV. The CDR3 sequence is 15 residues long. For the CDR3, the DNA is TGTGCCGGCAGCTTTGGGCGATCGAACACCGGGGAGCTGTTTTTT. It encodes CAGSFGRSNTGELFF.

On this clonotype: A read error may account for a junction end that differs from germline. V and J are TRBV28 and TRBJ1-2; TRBD1 aligns across 10 bases. The V gene's germline CDR1 is MDHEN and CDR2 SYDVKM. The CDR3 runs to 16 residues. The CDR3 DNA sequence: TGTGCCAGCAGTTCCGGGACAGGGGATAAGGGCTATGACTACACCTTC. This sequence encodes CASSSGTGDKGYDYTF.

This clonotype was seen a few times. A much larger clone is a single base away; this may be a read error. J is TRBJ2-1 and V is TRBV11-2; tentatively, D is TRBD2 (6 bases). V lost 3 bases and J 6 bases, leaving 15 bases between the germline ends. The V gene's germline CDR1 is SGHAT and CDR2 FQNNGV. The CDR3 is 15 amino acids. The CDR3 DNA reads as TGTGCCAGCAGCTTGGAGGGTTTGACCCCCAATGAGCAGTTCTTC. Amino acids: CASSLEGLTPNEQFF.

The chain uses TRBV6-2 or TRBV6-3 and TRBJ2-7; 11 bases fit TRBD2. Germline V lookup: CDR1 MNHEY, CDR2 SVGEGT. With V trimmed by 5 bases and J by 4 bases, 7 bases remained unmatched. There are 15 residues in the CDR3. The CDR3 reads CASSRRTSGQYEQYF. The CDR3 DNA sequence: TGTGCCAGCAGTCGGCGGACTAGCGGGCAATACGAGCAGTACTTC.

Remarks on this clonotype: Since the CDR3 does not end with the conserved phenylalanine or tryptophan, this likely comes from a read error. The V call is TRBV11-2, the J call TRBJ2-5; 9 bases align to TRBD1. This CDR3 is 16 amino acids long. Germline CDR1 is SGHAT and CDR2 is FQNNGV. The CDR3 DNA sequence: TGTGCCAGTAGCTTAACAACAGGGGGCTCGGGGGAGACCCAGTACTTA. Protein: CASSLTTGGSGETQYL.

Note on this clonotype: A read error may produce the germline difference seen at one junction end. The chain is built from TRBV11-3 and TRBJ1-3; unclear D gene. The CDR3 has 15 amino acids. The V gene's germline CDR1 is SGHNT and CDR2 YENEEA. CDR3: CASSSEVRAGNTIHF. The CDR3 DNA is TGTGCCAGCAGTTCAGAGGTAAGAGCCGGAAACACCATACATTTT.

On this clonotype itself: A much larger clone sits a single nucleotide away, making a read error possible. The chain employs TRBV30 and TRBJ2-1; D may be TRBD1 (6 bases). The CDR3 spans 13 residues. CDR1 is GTSNPN, CDR2 SVGIG, per germline (reference sequence). In DNA, the CDR3 is TGTGCCTGGAGTCGGGCTAGCAGGGGTGGGCAGCTCTTC. It encodes CAWSRASRGGQLF.

CDR3 in DNA: TGCAGCGCCCACCCAGAGGGAAATGAGCAGTTCTTC. It is translated as CSAHPEGNEQFF. J is TRBJ2-1 and V is TRBV29-1, with D possibly matching TRBD2 (5 bases). The CDR3 runs 12 residues. CDR1 and CDR2 from the germline V gene are SQVTM and ANQGSEA. The V end was cut by 7 bases, the J end by 7 bases, with 14 bases between.

As concerns this clonotype: It may be a read error: a sequence one base away is much more abundant. The chain combines TRBV11-2 with TRBJ2-7; D is unresolved. Germline CDR1 SGHAT, CDR2 FQNNGV. The CDR3 consists of 14 residues. The CDR3 loop reads CANSFRVPRIGQYF. The CDR3, as DNA: TGTGCCAACAGCTTCAGAGTTCCTCGAATCGGGCAGTACTTC. The complete variable domain, with remaining parts taken from reference TRBV11-2 and TRBJ2-7, reads EAGVAQSPRYKIIEKRQSVAFWCNPISGHATLYWYQQILGQGPKLLIQFQNNGVVDDSQLPKDRFSAERLKGVDSTLKIQPAKLEDSAVYLCANSFRVPRIGQYFGPGTRLTVT.

The chain is built from TRBV20-1 and TRBJ2-6; unclear D gene. Trimming left V 5 bases short and J 4 bases short, with 12 bases between. This CDR3 has 14 amino acids. CDR1 and CDR2 (germline): DFQATT, SNEGSKA (reference sequence). CDR3 sequence (DNA): TGCAGTGCTGGCCAGGTTTACGGGGCCAACGTCCTGACTTTC. This encodes CSAGQVYGANVLTF.

In the case of this clonotype: A read error may produce the germline difference seen at one junction end. The chain uses TRBV6-1 and TRBJ2-7; 8 bases line up with TRBD2. Germline loops: CDR1 MNHNS, CDR2 SASEGT. The CDR3 is 16 amino acids. The DNA of the CDR3 is TGTGCCAACAGTCCCCCGGGACTAGTAGGAGGCGACGAGCAGTACTTC. It yields the protein CANSPPGLVGGDEQYF.

This clonotype has more than one count but fewer than ten. V is TRBV5-5 and J is TRBJ2-3, with 8 bases aligning to TRBD2. Germline values: CDR1 SGHKS, CDR2 YYEKEE (reference sequence). This CDR3 comprises 17 residues. The ends lost 2 bases at V and 5 bases at J; junction bases unmatched: 13. The CDR3 coding sequence is TGTGCCAGCAGCTTAAACGGACTAGCTGGATTGGTAGATACGCAGTATTTT. It specifies CASSLNGLAGLVDTQYF.

This clonotype was seen a single time. Given the absence of the conserved phenylalanine or tryptophan at the CDR3 end, a read error is likely. The chain links TRBV4-1 to TRBJ2-5; 7 nucleotides agree with TRBD1. CDR1 is MGHRA, CDR2 YSYEKL, per germline. The CDR3 is 15 residues long. The CDR3 DNA reads TGCGTCAGCAGCCAAGTGGGCGGACAGGTGGAGGCCCAGTACCTC. It translates to CVSSQVGGQVEAQYL.

For this clonotype: The CDR3 ends on some other residue instead of the conserved phenylalanine or tryptophan, so this is likely a read error. The V call is TRBV11-2, the J call TRBJ2-2; D gene unclear. Germline values: CDR1 SGHAT, CDR2 FQNNGV. The CDR3 runs 15 residues. The CDR3 DNA reads TGTGCCAACAGCTTTAGGCAATCGAACACCGAGGAGCTGTTTTTA. Protein: CANSFRQSNTEELFL.

As concerns this clonotype: At one of its ends the junction is not consistent with the germline gene, which may arise from a read error. The chain combines TRBV29-1 with TRBJ2-3; 10 bases agree with TRBD2. Germline CDR1 SQVTM, CDR2 ANQGSEA. The CDR3 is 17 residues long. CDR3 sequence (DNA): TGCAGCGTGACCGGACTAGCGGACTTCCCCCACACAGATACGCGGTATTTT. This sequence encodes CSVTGLADFPHTDTRYF.

The chain couples TRBV6-5 to TRBJ2-7; 7 bases map to TRBD1. V lost 6 bases, J lost 13 bases, and 24 bases stayed unmatched. Germline CDR1 reads MNHEY; CDR2 reads SVGAGI. CDR3 length: 16 amino acids. For the CDR3, the DNA is TGTGCCAGCAGACCCGGACAGGCAGCATCCTTTTACGATCACTACTTC. This translates into CASRPGQAASFYDHYF.

This clonotype has just a few counts. A read error is likely, as this CDR3 ends without the conserved phenylalanine or tryptophan. This sequence joins TRBV29-1 and TRBJ2-3, with 8 nucleotides matching TRBD2. CDR3 length: 15 residues. The germline V gene has CDR1 SQVTM and CDR2 ANQGSEA. Trimming at V came to 5 bases and at J to 2 bases, leaving 9 bases not matched to a gene. CDR3 residues: CSVSGTSGYTDTQYS. CDR3 coding DNA: TGCAGCGTTTCCGGGACTAGTGGATACACAGATACGCAGTATTCT.

In regard to this clonotype: At one end, the junction sequence differs from germline, possibly due to a read error. The V gene is TRBV29-1, the J gene TRBJ2-1, with a possible D match to TRBD2 (6 bases). The CDR3 loop spans 12 amino acids. Per the germline V gene, CDR1 is SQVTM and CDR2 is ANQGSEA. CDR3 in DNA: TGCGGCGTCCGGCAGGGAGGTAATGAGCAGTTCTTC. It encodes CGVRQGGNEQFF.

Turning to this clonotype: Relative to the germline gene, one junction end is altered; a read error may explain this. The chain employs TRBV11-2 and TRBJ2-1; D tentatively fits TRBD1 or TRBD2 (5 bases each). Germline CDR1 reads SGHAT; CDR2 reads FQNNGV. The CDR3 consists of 19 residues. The chain's CDR3 is CASSLGQHSRMGVDNEQFF. CDR3 sequence (DNA): TGTGCCAGTAGCTTAGGCCAGCACTCTAGGATGGGGGTGGACAATGAGCAGTTCTTC.